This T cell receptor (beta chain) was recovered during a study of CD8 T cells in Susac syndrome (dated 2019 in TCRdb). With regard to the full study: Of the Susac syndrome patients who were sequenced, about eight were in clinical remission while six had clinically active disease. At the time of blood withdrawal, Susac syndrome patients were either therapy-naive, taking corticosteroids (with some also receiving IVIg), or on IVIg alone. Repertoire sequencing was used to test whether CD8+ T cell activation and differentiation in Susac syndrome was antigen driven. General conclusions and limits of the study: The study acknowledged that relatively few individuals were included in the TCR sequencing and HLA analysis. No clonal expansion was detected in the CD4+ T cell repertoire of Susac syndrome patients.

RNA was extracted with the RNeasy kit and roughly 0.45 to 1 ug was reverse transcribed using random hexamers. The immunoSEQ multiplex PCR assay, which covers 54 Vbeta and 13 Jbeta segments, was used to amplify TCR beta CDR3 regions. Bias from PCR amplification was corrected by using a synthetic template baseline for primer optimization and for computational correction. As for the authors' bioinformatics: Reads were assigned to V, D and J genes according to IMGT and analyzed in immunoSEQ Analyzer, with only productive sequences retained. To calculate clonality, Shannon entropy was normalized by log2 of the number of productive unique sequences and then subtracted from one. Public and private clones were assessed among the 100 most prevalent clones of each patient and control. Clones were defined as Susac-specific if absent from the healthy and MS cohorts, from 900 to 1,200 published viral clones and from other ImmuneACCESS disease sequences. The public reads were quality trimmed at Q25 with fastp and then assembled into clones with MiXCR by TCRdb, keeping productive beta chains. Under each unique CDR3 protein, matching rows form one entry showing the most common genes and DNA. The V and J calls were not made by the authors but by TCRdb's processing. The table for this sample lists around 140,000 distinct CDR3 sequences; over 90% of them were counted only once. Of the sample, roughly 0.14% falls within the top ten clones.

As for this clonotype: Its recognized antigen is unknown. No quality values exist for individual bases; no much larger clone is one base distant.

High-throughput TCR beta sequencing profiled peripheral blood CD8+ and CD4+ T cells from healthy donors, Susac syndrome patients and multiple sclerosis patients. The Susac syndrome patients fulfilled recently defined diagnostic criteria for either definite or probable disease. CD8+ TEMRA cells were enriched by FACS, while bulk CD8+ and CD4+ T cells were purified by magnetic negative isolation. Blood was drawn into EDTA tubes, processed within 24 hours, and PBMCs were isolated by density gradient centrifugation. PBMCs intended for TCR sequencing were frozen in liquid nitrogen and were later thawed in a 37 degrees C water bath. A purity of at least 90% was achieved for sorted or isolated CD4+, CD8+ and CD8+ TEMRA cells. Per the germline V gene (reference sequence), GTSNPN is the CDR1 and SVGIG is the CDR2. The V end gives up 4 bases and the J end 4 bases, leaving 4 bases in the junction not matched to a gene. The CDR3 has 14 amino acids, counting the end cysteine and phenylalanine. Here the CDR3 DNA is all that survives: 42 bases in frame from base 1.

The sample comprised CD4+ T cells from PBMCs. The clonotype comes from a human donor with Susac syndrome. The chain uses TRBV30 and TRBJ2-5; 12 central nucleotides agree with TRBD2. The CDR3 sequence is CAWNRGLAGETQYF. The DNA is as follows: TGTGCCTGGAACCGGGGACTAGCGGGAGAGACCCAGTACTTC.